What follows are 11 T cell receptor beta chains derived from one specimen sequenced in a study of blood T cells in healthy people across ages. It was with a sample-barcoded 5' primer and a J-beta primer mix that a second PCR of roughly 7 to 12 cycles was run. TCRdb re-called the 5' RACE reads with MiXCR, one entry per CDR3 protein. This sample carries about 1 million distinct CDR3 sequences, 40% to 55% of them seen once, and the ten largest clones take 15% to 20%. Material: blood. The receptors shown here come from a woman in her fifties or sixties in good health.

CDR3 sequence: CAGKTGGGNYEQYF. The CDR3 region has the DNA TGTGCCGGCAAGACAGGAGGGGGAAACTACGAGCAGTACTTC. This chain connects TRBV6-1 to TRBJ2-4; tentatively, D is TRBD1 or TRBD2 (6 bases each). The DNA matches TRBJ2-7 better at its end, which makes the J call doubtful. Germline V gene lookup returns CDR1 MNHNS and CDR2 SASEGT. The CDR3 spans 14 residues.

This sequence joins TRBV30 and TRBJ2-7; the match to TRBD2 covers 9 bases. The CDR3 sequence is 16 residues long. V gave up 1 base and J gave up 3 bases; unmatched junction bases: 10. Germline V gene sequence: CDR1 GTSNPN, CDR2 SVGIG (reference sequence). The CDR3 loop reads CAWSGGGGTSLYEQYF. For the CDR3, the DNA is TGTGCCTGGAGTGGTGGTGGTGGGACTAGCCTCTACGAGCAGTACTTC.

There are a few counts of this clonotype. The chain recombines TRBV18 with TRBJ2-1, with TRBD2 identical over 9 bases. Trimming removed 6 bases from V and 5 bases from J; junction bases left unmatched: 8. CDR1 KGHSH and CDR2 LQKENI come from the germline V gene. The CDR3 covers 15 residues. The CDR3 nucleotides are TGTGCCAGCTCGTCCACTAGCGGGCTCCACAATGAGCAGTTCTTC. It yields the protein CASSSTSGLHNEQFF. The variable domain in full, completed from reference TRBV18 and TRBJ2-1, reads NAGVMQNPRHLVRRRGQEARLRCSPMKGHSHVYWYRQLPEEGLKFMVYLQKENIIDESGMPKERFSAEFPKEGPSILRIQQVVRGDSAAYFCASSSTSGLHNEQFFGPGTRLTVL.

V gene TRBV3-1 combines with J gene TRBJ2-3, with D possibly matching TRBD2 (6 bases). Germline assignment: CDR1 LGHDT and CDR2 YNNKEL (reference sequence). This CDR3 is 15 amino acids long. Trimming shortened V by 0 bases and J by 5 bases, and 12 bases separated the two germline ends. CDR3 sequence reads: CASSQELGLRDTQYF. Here the CDR3 DNA reads TGTGCCAGCAGCCAAGAGCTAGGACTACGAGATACGCAGTATTTT.

A few counts support this clonotype. The V gene is TRBV27, the J gene TRBJ2-7, with a possible D match to TRBD1 (6 bases). The CDR3 totals 16 residues. Trimming left V 1 base short and J 2 bases short, with 15 bases between. Germline CDR1 and CDR2: MNHEY and SMNVEV (reference sequence). The CDR3 bases are TGTGCCAGCAGTTTATTGAAGGCAGGGGCCACCTACGAGCAGTACTTC. Protein product: CASSLLKAGATYEQYF.

This clonotype was detected only a few times. The chain recombines TRBV7-9 with TRBJ2-1; D is possibly TRBD2 (6 bases). CDR3 length: 13 amino acids. V gave up 4 bases and J gave up 8 bases, with 12 bases separating them. Germline CDR1 and CDR2: SEHNR and FQNEAQ (reference sequence). Here the CDR3 DNA reads TGTGCCAGCAGCTCGGGACTCGGGGATGAGCAGTTCTTC. Protein product: CASSSGLGDEQFF.

This rearrangement joins TRBV7-9 to TRBJ2-5; D is perhaps TRBD1 or TRBD2 (5 bases each). Germline loops: CDR1 SEHNR, CDR2 FQNEAQ (reference sequence). Trimming left V 6 bases short and J 5 bases short, with 16 bases between. The CDR3 contains 14 residues. CDR3 coding DNA: TGTGCCAGCAGGCCCCCGGGCAGGGAGGAGACCCAGTACTTC. Encoded protein: CASRPPGREETQYF.

The rearrangement links TRBV5-4 to TRBJ2-5, with a tentative D call TRBD2 (5 bases). CDR1 is SGHNT and CDR2 is YYREEE in the germline V gene (reference sequence). This CDR3 has 14 amino acids. Between the trimmed V and J ends, which lost 0 bases and 4 bases, there was a span of 10 bases. The CDR3 nucleotides read TGTGCCAGCAGCTTGGAACGGGGTGGAGAGACCCAGTACTTC. This translates into CASSLERGGETQYF.

There are a few counts of this clonotype. V usage is TRBV11-2 and J usage is TRBJ2-1; perhaps TRBD1 as D (5 bases). V lost 2 bases and J lost 6, with 14 bases in between. Germline CDR1 SGHAT, CDR2 FQNNGV. This CDR3 has 15 residues. The CDR3 nucleotides read TGTGCCAGCAGCTTACCGCAGGGCGGTCGCAATGAGCAGTTCTTC. It encodes CASSLPQGGRNEQFF.

The rearrangement links TRBV11-1 to TRBJ2-2; D is unclear. The germline CDR1 and CDR2 sequences are SGHAT and FQDESV (reference sequence). The CDR3 length is 17 residues. Trimming pared 0 bases from V and 3 bases from J, leaving 14 bases between. The CDR3 is CASSLAPSGRDTGELFF. CDR3 nucleotide sequence: TGTGCCAGCAGCTTAGCGCCCTCTGGTAGGGACACCGGGGAGCTGTTTTTT.

In its sample, this clonotype was seen a few times. This chain uses TRBV18 with TRBJ2-3; no clear D gene. Germline lookup yields CDR1 KGHSH and CDR2 LQKENI. Trimming cost V 0 bases and J 0 bases, with 4 bases left between them. This CDR3 comprises 14 residues. As DNA, the CDR3 is TGTGCCAGCTCACCACCTACTAGCACAGATACGCAGTATTTT. This gives the protein CASSPPTSTDTQYF.